This T cell receptor beta chain was documented in a study of regulatory T cells in long-lasting Graves disease. Study-level findings and limits: Relative to new patients (around 1,000), persistent patients exhibited greater sharing of public clonotypes (about 3,000).

HTBI primers from iRepertoire and Arm-PCR of CDR3 regions yielded the TCR beta libraries. TCRdb itself ran the multiplex PCR reads through MiXCR, one entry per CDR3 protein. Of about 200,000 distinct CDR3 sequences in the sample, roughly 19% were seen once. Time point defined: newly diagnosed GD, antithyroid drugs for less than 3 months. RNA from PBMCs was the source of the TCR library. The CDR3 runs 13 residues. Per the germline V gene, CDR1 is SGHNT and CDR2 is YENEEA. Trimming left V 5 bases short and J 2 bases short, with 9 bases between. Ten or more counts support this clonotype. The antigen is not known. The same data also contributed to another study, on T cells in Graves' hyperthyroidism and ophthalmopathy. That work contributes: Carried out on the TCR CDR3, a first-round RT-PCR used the HTBI primer set.

The sequence was collected from a woman in her 30s with Graves disease. The V gene is TRBV11-3, the J gene TRBJ2-5; a possible D gene is TRBD1 (6 bases). The sequencing here drew on peripheral blood mononuclear cells (PBMCs), taken at new diagnosis, from a patient treated with antithyroid drugs. The CDR3 region is CASSHDRQETQYF. The CDR3 region has the DNA TGTGCCAGCAGCCATGACAGGCAAGAGACCCAGTACTTC.